The 3 T cell receptor beta chains reported below all come from one sample, sequenced in a study of blood T cell repertoires in COVID-19. The data were produced by immunoSEQ multiplex PCR, yet TCRdb's version contains in-frame clones alone and is incomplete. In the table there are 100,000 to 150,000 clones, 81% of which are singletons. Sample: peripheral blood. The source of these receptors is a man between 25 and 39 years old with COVID-19, enrolled during active disease.

The chain is built from TRBV5-1 and TRBJ1-1; the D gene is possibly TRBD1 (5 bases). This CDR3 contains 14 residues. The germline V gene encodes CDR1 SGHRS and CDR2 YFSETQ. V gave up 3 bases and J gave up 0 bases, with 9 bases separating them. The chain's CDR3 is CASSYDRLNTEAFF. CDR3 DNA sequence: TGCGCCAGCAGCTACGACAGATTGAACACTGAAGCTTTCTTT.

CDR3 in amino acids: CASSSLTYEQYF. Written as DNA, the CDR3 is TGTGCCAGCAGCTCCCTTACCTACGAGCAGTACTTC. The chain is built from TRBV11-3 and TRBJ2-7; D gene uncertain. V lost 4 bases and J lost 2, with 6 bases in between. The CDR3 has 12 residues. Germline V gene lookup returns CDR1 SGHNT and CDR2 YENEEA.

The chain is built from TRBV2 and TRBJ2-7; 7 positions agree with TRBD2. The trim removed 1 base at V and 1 base at J, leaving 7 bases unmatched. CDR1 SNHLY and CDR2 FYNNEI come from the germline V gene. CDR3 size: 16 residues. CDR3: CASSEGTRSGSYEQYF. The CDR3 nucleotides are TGTGCCAGCAGTGAAGGGACTAGATCGGGGTCCTACGAGCAGTACTTC.